This T cell receptor beta chain comes out of a study of blood T cells in healthy people across ages. Across the study: Through template switching, about one barcoded beta molecule was captured per two T cells, as measured in model experiments.

The CDR3 consists of 15 residues. Germline V CDR1 and CDR2: DFQATT, SNEGSKA (reference sequence). Trimming removed 2 bases from V and 5 bases from J, with 18 bases in between. Sample-barcoded 5' priming and a J-beta primer mix drove a second PCR of roughly 6 to 12 cycles. TCRdb re-derived calls from the 5' RACE reads in MiXCR, one entry per CDR3 protein. The sample has fewer than 2,000,000 distinct CDR3 sequences; approximately 39% are singletons. The clonotype comes from a human donor in good health. The chain combines TRBV20-1 with TRBJ2-5; no reliable D call. Sequenced sample: blood. In nucleotides, the CDR3 is TGCAGTGCTAGACTTTCGACGGAAAATTGGGAGACCCAGTACTTC. Translating it yields CSARLSTENWETQYF.